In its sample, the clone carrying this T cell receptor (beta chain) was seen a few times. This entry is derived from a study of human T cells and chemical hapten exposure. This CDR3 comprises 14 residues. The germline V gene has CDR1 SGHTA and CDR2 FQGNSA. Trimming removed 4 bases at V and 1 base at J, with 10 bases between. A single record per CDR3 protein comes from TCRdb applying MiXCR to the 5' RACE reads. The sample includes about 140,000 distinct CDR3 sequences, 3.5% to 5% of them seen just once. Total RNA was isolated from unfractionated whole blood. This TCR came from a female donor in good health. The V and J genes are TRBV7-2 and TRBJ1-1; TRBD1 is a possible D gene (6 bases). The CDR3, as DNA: TGTGCCAGCAGCTCGCAGGGGACGAACACTGAAGCTTTCTTT. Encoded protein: CASSSQGTNTEAFF.